These 5 T cell receptor beta chains were all obtained from the same sample, sequenced in a study of cytomegalovirus exposure and HLA in healthy donors (dated by TCRdb to 2016 to 2017). The library relied on the immunoSEQ multiplex PCR assay. The multiplex PCR relied on a mix of 60 forward primers for TCR Vbeta segments and 13 reverse primers for TCR Jbeta segments. TCRdb obtained this table from immuneACCESS and retained in-frame rearrangements with V and J assigned. These tables miss some clones; where compared with another copy, unresolved V genes account for less than half of the shortfall, and the remainder is unexplained. Here the sample has around 200,000 clones; around 83% occur a single time. Clones ranked in the top ten supply 2.7% of the sample. Specimen: PBMCs. The origin of the receptors is a middle-aged woman in good health and CMV-seronegative.

This clone occurred a few times. The genes are TRBV30 and TRBJ2-5; D ambiguous. Germline V lookup: CDR1 GTSNPN, CDR2 SVGIG (reference sequence). Trimming took off 7 bases at V and 5 bases at J, with 23 bases between the two ends. The length of the CDR3 is 15 residues. The CDR3 sequence: CASNRGQSSSETQYF. CDR3 sequence (DNA): TGTGCCTCCAACCGCGGTCAGAGCAGTTCGGAGACCCAGTACTTC. The full variable domain, its missing parts supplied by reference TRBV30 and TRBJ2-5, is SQTIHQWPATLVQPVGSPLSLECTVEGTSNPNLYWYRQAAGRGLQLLFYSVGIGQISSEVPQNLSASRPQDRQFILSSKKLLLSDSGFYLCASNRGQSSSETQYFGPGTRLLVL.

The CDR3 region has the DNA TGTGCCAGCAGGGGTACAGTACAAGAGACCCAGTACTTC. This sequence encodes CASRGTVQETQYF. The chain couples TRBV5-4 to TRBJ2-5; D gene unclear. Between the trimmed V and J ends, which lost 5 bases and 2 bases, there was a span of 10 bases. The CDR3 totals 13 residues. CDR1 is SGHNT and CDR2 is YYREEE in the germline V gene (reference sequence).

This clone is a singleton in its sample. The chain combines TRBV30 with TRBJ2-6, with D unresolved. From germline, CDR1 is GTSNPN and CDR2 SVGIG (reference sequence). The CDR3 is 13 residues long. Trimming cost V 7 bases and J 3 bases, with 10 bases left between them. The CDR3, as DNA: TGTGCCTCCGACCGGGTTGGGGCCAACGTCCTGACTTTC. It translates to CASDRVGANVLTF.

This clone turned up a few times. Within the sample, other DNA sequences also encode this same CDR3. The chain uses TRBV27 and TRBJ2-5; D not resolved. The CDR3 has 13 amino acids. CDR1 is MNHEY, CDR2 SMNVEV, per germline (reference sequence). V shed 2 bases and J shed 1 base, with 5 bases lying between them. CDR3 bases: TGTGCCAGCAGTTTAAGTAGCCAAGAGACCCAGTACTTC. The encoded protein is CASSLSSQETQYF.

This clone is a singleton in its sample. The chain employs TRBV27 and TRBJ1-2; 9 nucleotides agree with TRBD1. Germline loops: CDR1 MNHEY, CDR2 SMNVEV (reference sequence). There are 13 residues in the CDR3. Trimming cost V 9 bases and J 7 bases; bases outside gene matches: 9. The CDR3 here is CASRRTGGSGYTF. CDR3 bases: TGTGCCAGTCGAAGAACAGGGGGCTCTGGCTACACCTTC.